This T cell receptor (beta chain) originates from a study of T cells generated in artificial thymic organoids (dated by TCRdb to between 2016 and 2019). With respect to the entire study: In some experiments, thymic T cells were further FACS-purified to deplete CD4 immature single positive or double positive precursors. The study compared TCR alpha and beta CDR3 repertoires of CD8 single positive T cells derived from in vitro artificial thymic organoids with the repertoires of thymic and peripheral blood naive CD8 T cells. Displayed repertoire sequencing data were described as representative of three independent experiments. Here is what the overall study found, with its caveats: Physiological TCR clonotype diversity, comparable to that of thymic and blood naive CD8 T cells, was observed in organoid-derived CD8 single positive T cells.

Primary CD8+ T cells were enriched with magnetic beads using the Miltenyi CD8+ T cell Isolation Kit. Before RNA extraction, CD3+TCRalphabeta+CD8 single positive T cells from organoids and thymus were sorted by FACS. Total RNA was purified from about 40,000 to 200,000 sorted cells per sample with the RNeasy Micro kit, and quality checked on an Agilent RNA 6000 Nano chip. Thymic fragments were dissected, disrupted by pipetting and passed through a 70 um strainer to release thymocytes. The CDR3 sequence runs 16 residues, both termini included. Just the 48-base CDR3 DNA is kept, in frame starting at base 1. The germline V gene gives CDR1 as SGHVS and CDR2 as FNYEAQ. V loses 4 bases of germline sequence and J loses 7 bases, and the interval between the two ends is 22 bases. TCRalpha and TCRbeta libraries were amplified separately by semi-nested PCR with Advantage 2 and reverse primers in the TRAC or TRBC constant regions. First-strand cDNA synthesis used between roughly 3 and 500 ng of total RNA. TCR cDNA libraries were generated by 5'-RACE using the SMARTer PCR cDNA Synthesis kit, with a poly-dT primer employed for first-strand synthesis. Semi-nested constant-region reverse primers carried 5-nucleotide sample-specific barcodes, and products were cleaned with the Zymo DNA Clean and Concentrator-5 kit. Pools of up to ten barcoded samples were ligated to Illumina adaptors and sequenced on an Illumina MiSeq as 2 x 150 bp paired-end reads. On the authors' methods: Demultiplexed reads were aligned using BLAT against a custom library containing all human TRAV, TRAJ, TRBV, TRBD and TRBJ combinations from IMGT. The best BLAT hits were picked using pslCDnaFilter (-maxAligns=1, -ignoreIntrons), and custom Perl scripts were used to calculate clonotype frequencies. TCRdb handled the public reads itself, with Q25 trimming in fastp and clone calling in MiXCR, and kept productive beta chains. Each record represents a unique CDR3 protein, reported with the most common genes and DNA among its rows. TCRdb's processing, not the authors', yielded these V and J calls. The sample table lists just under 2,500 distinct CDR3 sequences, around 11% of them with a count of one. The leading ten clones occupy less than 3.5% of the sample.

As for this clonotype: Its target antigen remains unknown. A much larger clone sits a single nucleotide away, making a read error possible. Since no conserved phenylalanine or tryptophan closes the CDR3, a read error is the likely cause.

The rearranged chain carries TRBV7-6 and TRBJ1-2; the D segment cannot be called with confidence. This receptor was obtained from a human donor who gave cord blood stem cells for thymic organoid culture, a cardiac surgery patient who gave postnatal thymus, or a blood donor (not recorded which). Specimen: naive CD8+ T cells from the thymus. In light of the paper, this sample's cell subset or site label describes: CD3+TCRalphabeta+CD8SP T cells; for blood, CD45RO-CCR7+ naive CD8+ T cells. The sequenced DNA: TGTGCCAGCAGCTCGTCTCTGAGGACCCCGTCCCGTGGCTACACCCTC. The translation is CASSSSLRTPSRGYTL.